The 26 T cell receptor beta chains below come from one sample, sequenced in a study of blood T cell repertoires in COVID-19. Some clones are missing from TCRdb's copy, which holds only in-frame ones; the method was immunoSEQ multiplex PCR. The top ten clones hold approximately 1.4% of a sample with more than 200,000 clones, just over 85% of them seen once. The specimen was peripheral blood. The receptors originated from a man of 80 years or more with acute or convalescent COVID-19.

The chain couples TRBV5-4 to TRBJ2-1; perhaps TRBD1 as D (6 bases). Trimming stripped 4 bases from V and 6 bases from J, with 17 bases between. CDR3 length: 15 amino acids. Germline V CDR1 and CDR2: SGHNT, YYREEE (reference sequence). CDR3 region: CASSPSTGHTNEQFF. The CDR3, as DNA: TGTGCCAGCAGCCCCTCAACAGGGCACACCAATGAGCAGTTCTTC. Full variable domain (outside the CDR3, taken from reference TRBV5-4 and TRBJ2-1): ETGVTQSPTHLIKTRGQQVTLRCSSQSGHNTVSWYQQALGQGPQFIFQYYREEENGRGNFPPRFSGLQFPNYSSELNVNALELDDSALYLCASSPSTGHTNEQFFGPGTRLTVL.

A few counts support this clone. CDR3 coding DNA: TGCGCCAGCAGCCAACAGGAGGGACAGGGGCTGTACTATGGCTACACCTTC. Amino acids: CASSQQEGQGLYYGYTF. The chain carries TRBV4-1 and TRBJ1-2, with 10 nucleotides matching TRBD1. The CDR3 sequence is 17 residues long. After removal of 2 bases from V and 3 bases from J, the junction contained 9 bases not matched to a gene. Germline V gives CDR1 MGHRA, CDR2 YSYEKL.

The rearrangement joins TRBV15 to TRBJ2-1; 8 positions match TRBD2. V was pared by 3 bases and J by 0 bases, with 4 bases of the junction left unmatched. CDR3 length: 16 residues. CDR1 and CDR2 from the germline V gene are LNHNV and YYDKDF (reference sequence). CDR3 region: CATSSALADSYNEQFF. CDR3 DNA: TGTGCCACCAGCAGTGCACTAGCGGACTCCTACAATGAGCAGTTCTTC.

The chain uses TRBV27 and TRBJ2-1; 11 nucleotides agree with TRBD2. Germline V lookup: CDR1 MNHEY, CDR2 SMNVEV (reference sequence). Trimming removed 4 bases from V and 6 bases from J; junction bases left unmatched: 8. This CDR3 is built from 16 residues. The DNA for the CDR3 is TGTGCCAGCAGTTCCCTGACTAGCGGGGTGGGCAATGAGCAGTTCTTC. This translates into CASSSLTSGVGNEQFF.

The V call is TRBV7-8, the J call TRBJ2-1, with 10 bases identical to TRBD1. Germline CDR1 and CDR2: SGHVS and FQNEAQ. CDR3 length: 16 amino acids. With 1 base clipped from V and 5 bases from J, the junction kept 5 bases outside the gene matches. The CDR3 DNA reads as TGTGCCAGCAGCTTAGAGGCTGGGACAGGGGACAATGAGCAGTTCTTC. Translation gives CASSLEAGTGDNEQFF.

The chain carries TRBV21-1 and TRBJ2-7; TRBD1 was called by the table and not checked on the DNA. TRBV21-1 is designated a pseudogene. This CDR3 has 19 residues. The CDR3 loop reads CASSKAPFLRDRGGYEQYF. As DNA, the CDR3 is TGTGCCAGCAGCAAAGCTCCTTTTCTAAGGGACAGGGGAGGCTACGAGCAGTACTTC.

This chain joins TRBV7-6 and TRBJ2-1, with 8 positions matching TRBD2. Germline V gene lookup returns CDR1 SGHVS and CDR2 FNYEAQ. The ends lost 1 base at V and 8 bases at J; junction bases unmatched: 4. CDR3 length equals 14 residues. The CDR3 DNA reads as TGTGCCAGCAGCTTAGTAGCGGGAAGCGATGAGCAGTTCTTC. This encodes CASSLVAGSDEQFF.

The table lists this clone with a few counts. This chain connects TRBV5-6 to TRBJ2-7; possible D gene TRBD2, 6 bases. The CDR3 consists of 16 residues. The germline V and J ends were trimmed by 1 base and 0 bases, with 14 bases remaining between them. Per the germline V gene, CDR1 is SGHDT and CDR2 is YYEEEE. CDR3 coding DNA: TGTGCCAGCAGCTTGTACCAAGGAGGGAGCTCCTACGAGCAGTACTTC. Its protein product is CASSLYQGGSSYEQYF. The whole variable domain, filled in from reference TRBV5-6 and TRBJ2-7, reads DAGVTQSPTHLIKTRGQQVTLRCSPKSGHDTVSWYQQALGQGPQFIFQYYEEEERQRGNFPDRFSGHQFPNYSSELNVNALLLGDSALYLCASSLYQGGSSYEQYFGPGTRLTVT.

Notes on this clone: The sample holds other DNA sequences that translate to the same CDR3. The chain carries TRBV19 and TRBJ2-7, with TRBD1 matching over 7 bases. V was pared by 6 bases and J by 2 bases, with 7 bases of the junction left unmatched. Germline loops: CDR1 LNHDA, CDR2 SQIVND (reference sequence). The CDR3 runs 14 residues. The CDR3 DNA follows: TGTGCCAGTAGCTTTCGGGACAGCACCTACGAGCAGTACTTC. It yields the protein CASSFRDSTYEQYF.

The genes are TRBV7-8 and TRBJ2-1, with a tentative D call TRBD2 (6 bases). This CDR3 has 18 residues. Germline V gene lookup returns CDR1 SGHVS and CDR2 FQNEAQ. Trimming cost V 5 bases and J 3 bases, with 23 bases left between them. CDR3 in amino acids: CASSPRAHSGAIYNEQFF. As DNA, the CDR3 is TGTGCCAGCAGCCCTCGGGCCCATAGCGGAGCTATCTACAATGAGCAGTTCTTC.

CDR3 nucleotides: TGCAGCGTTCCCGGGCCGGGGGTCGAGACCCAGTACTTC. This translates into CSVPGPGVETQYF. This sequence joins TRBV29-1 and TRBJ2-5; D might be TRBD2 (6 bases). This CDR3 has 13 residues. V was pared by 5 bases and J by 5 bases, with 15 bases between. Germline CDR1 and CDR2: SQVTM and ANQGSEA. The full variable domain, rest sourced from reference TRBV29-1 and TRBJ2-5, is SAVISQKPSRDICQRGTSLTIQCQVDSQVTMMFWYRQQPGQSLTLIATANQGSEATYESGFVIDKFPISRPNLTFSTLTVSNMSPEDSSIYLCSVPGPGVETQYFGPGTRLLVL.

The chain is built from TRBV19 and TRBJ2-2; unclear D gene. Trimming left V 5 bases short and J 1 base short, with 14 bases between. The V gene's germline CDR1 is LNHDA and CDR2 SQIVND (reference sequence). The CDR3 consists of 16 residues. The CDR3 spells CASSSTGFGNTGELFF. Written as DNA, the CDR3 is TGTGCCAGTAGTTCAACCGGTTTCGGGAACACCGGGGAGCTGTTTTTT.

V gene TRBV7-2 combines with J gene TRBJ2-1; 8 bases align to TRBD2. The CDR3 spans 15 residues. Germline CDR1 is SGHTA and CDR2 is FQGNSA. V trimming: 4 bases; J trimming: 3 bases; junction bases outside the gene matches: 5. CDR3 residues: CASSSSGGYYNEQFF. The CDR3 DNA reads as TGTGCCAGCAGCTCGAGCGGGGGTTACTACAATGAGCAGTTCTTC. Complete variable domain (other parts from reference TRBV7-2 and TRBJ2-1): GAGVSQSPSNKVTEKGKDVELRCDPISGHTALYWYRQSLGQGLEFLIYFQGNSAPDKSGLPSDRFSAERTGGSVSTLTIQRTQQEDSAVYLCASSSSGGYYNEQFFGPGTRLTVL.

This clone came up a few times. The chain employs TRBV19 and TRBJ1-5, with TRBD1 matching 7 bases. The germline gives CDR1 LNHDA, CDR2 SQIVND (reference sequence). The CDR3 is made up of 12 amino acids. Trimming removed 8 bases from V and 5 bases from J; junction bases left unmatched: 3. The CDR3 here is CASSTGYQPQHF. The DNA for the CDR3 is TGTGCCAGTTCGACAGGGTATCAGCCCCAGCATTTT.

The chain couples TRBV12-1 to TRBJ2-5; the table names TRBD1, a call not compared with the DNA. TRBV12-1 is recorded as a pseudogene. CDR3 size: 13 residues. CDR3 sequence: CASRGHPRETQYF. In DNA form, the CDR3 reads TGTGCCAGCAGGGGACACCCCAGGGAGACCCAGTACTTC.

The J gene is TRBJ1-1, the V gene TRBV7-9, with D perhaps matching TRBD1 (5 bases). Trimming shortened V by 6 bases and J by 3 bases, and 11 bases separated the two germline ends. CDR3 length: 13 amino acids. Germline CDR1 and CDR2: SEHNR and FQNEAQ (reference sequence). In DNA form, the CDR3 reads TGTGCCAGCAGTACTCAAGGGGACACTGAAGCTTTCTTT. This gives the protein CASSTQGDTEAFF.

The chain carries TRBV5-4 and TRBJ2-1; 12 nucleotides agree with TRBD2. The CDR3 sequence is 16 residues long. The trim removed 3 bases at V and 0 bases at J, leaving 1 base unmatched. The germline CDR1 and CDR2 sequences are SGHNT and YYREEE (reference sequence). CDR3 amino acids: CASSSTSGSSYNEQFF. DNA of the CDR3: TGTGCCAGCAGCTCGACTAGCGGGAGCTCCTACAATGAGCAGTTCTTC.

The V gene is TRBV6-5, the J gene TRBJ1-1, with 11 bases that match TRBD1. The CDR3 has 16 amino acids. The V gene end was trimmed by 0 bases and the J gene end by 3 bases; junction bases not matched to a gene: 3. In germline, CDR1 is MNHEY, CDR2 SVGAGI. CDR3 region: CASSYSGDRGDTEAFF. The CDR3 nucleotides are TGTGCCAGCAGTTACTCGGGGGACAGGGGGGACACTGAAGCTTTCTTT.

This rearrangement joins TRBV11-3 to TRBJ1-2; D perhaps matches TRBD1 (6 bases). This CDR3 has 15 amino acids. CDR1 is SGHNT and CDR2 is YENEEA in the germline V gene. Trimming took off 6 bases at V and 6 bases at J, with 20 bases between the two ends. CDR3 loop: CASRLKQGFSDGYTF. Here the CDR3 DNA reads TGTGCCAGCAGACTAAAACAGGGATTCTCCGATGGCTACACCTTC.

V gene TRBV27 combines with J gene TRBJ1-5; no clear D. Germline V gives CDR1 MNHEY, CDR2 SMNVEV (reference sequence). The CDR3 is made up of 14 amino acids. V lost 7 bases, J lost 2 bases, and 12 bases lay in between. In DNA form, the CDR3 reads TGTGCCAGCAAACGGAGCGAGGGCAATCAGCCCCAGCATTTT. It codes for CASKRSEGNQPQHF.

With regard to this clone: The same CDR3 also results from other DNA sequences found in this sample. As DNA, the CDR3 is TGTGCCAGCTCACCACAGGGGGTGAACACCGGGGAGCTGTTTTTT. As protein: CASSPQGVNTGELFF. The chain is built from TRBV18 and TRBJ2-2; D is possibly TRBD1 (6 bases). This CDR3 has 15 residues. Germline values: CDR1 KGHSH, CDR2 LQKENI. V lost 1 base and J lost 1, with 7 bases in between. The full variable domain, its missing parts supplied by reference TRBV18 and TRBJ2-2, is NAGVMQNPRHLVRRRGQEARLRCSPMKGHSHVYWYRQLPEEGLKFMVYLQKENIIDESGMPKERFSAEFPKEGPSILRIQQVVRGDSAAYFCASSPQGVNTGELFFGEGSRLTVL.

The chain couples TRBV19 to TRBJ1-5; 7 nucleotides agree with TRBD1. The CDR3 spans 15 residues. V was pared by 1 base and J by 3 bases, with 3 bases of the junction left unmatched. CDR1 is LNHDA and CDR2 is SQIVND in the germline V gene (reference sequence). DNA of the CDR3: TGTGCCAGTAGTATAGGGGACAGCCTCAATCAGCCCCAGCATTTT. It specifies CASSIGDSLNQPQHF.

The chain combines TRBV7-2 with TRBJ2-3; the D is unclear. Germline V gene data show CDR1 as SGHTA and CDR2 as FQGNSA. CDR3 length: 15 residues. V was shortened by 5 bases and J by 6 bases, with 18 bases between the two germline ends. The CDR3 here is CASSPSGLPRDTQYF. Here the CDR3 DNA reads TGTGCCAGCAGCCCATCCGGCCTCCCCAGGGATACGCAGTATTTT.

The chain uses TRBV13 and TRBJ2-2; 7 bases are shared with TRBD2. The CDR3 is 16 amino acids. Germline V gene data show CDR1 as PRHDT and CDR2 as FYEKMQ (reference sequence). V trimming: 5 bases; J trimming: 6 bases; junction bases outside the gene matches: 12. CDR3 nucleotides: TGTGCCAGCAGCCGAGCCCGGGGGGATTATCCCGGGGAGCTGTTTTTT. This gives the protein CASSRARGDYPGELFF.

This clone has only a few counts. This chain joins TRBV19 and TRBJ2-2, with no clear D. Trimming stripped 3 bases from V and 2 bases from J, with 10 bases between. Germline V gene sequence: CDR1 LNHDA, CDR2 SQIVND (reference sequence). This CDR3 has 15 amino acids. The CDR3 sequence: CASSITARNTGELFF. In DNA, the CDR3 is TGTGCCAGTAGTATTACTGCTAGAAACACCGGGGAGCTGTTTTTT.

The gene calls are TRBV3-1 (or the pseudogene TRBV3-2) and TRBJ1-1; 9 positions match TRBD1. The V gene's germline CDR1 is LGHDT and CDR2 YNNKEL (reference sequence). The length of the CDR3 is 14 residues. The V gene end was trimmed by 5 bases and the J gene end by 2 bases; junction bases not matched to a gene: 3. The CDR3 DNA reads as TGTGCCAGCAGCAAGGACAGGGGAAACACTGAAGCTTTCTTT. It yields the protein CASSKDRGNTEAFF.